This T cell receptor (beta chain) was found in a study of cytomegalovirus exposure and HLA in healthy donors. The CDR3 extends over 19 amino acids. The V gene's germline CDR1 is MNHNS and CDR2 SASEGT. The trim removed 3 bases at V and 0 bases at J, leaving 11 bases unmatched. This clone was detected only a few times. PCR used 60 Vbeta primers and 13 Jbeta primers. TCRdb keeps only in-frame clones here, not all; method: immunoSEQ multiplex PCR. The table has about 130,000 clones, over 60% seen once. The source of this sequence is a human donor in good health. The sequencing input was PBMCs. The chain has TRBV6-1 and TRBJ1-1, with 12 positions matching TRBD1. The CDR3 here is CASSDPGQGAWEMNTEAFF. DNA of the CDR3: TGTGCCAGCAGTGATCCGGGACAGGGGGCTTGGGAGATGAACACTGAAGCTTTCTTT.